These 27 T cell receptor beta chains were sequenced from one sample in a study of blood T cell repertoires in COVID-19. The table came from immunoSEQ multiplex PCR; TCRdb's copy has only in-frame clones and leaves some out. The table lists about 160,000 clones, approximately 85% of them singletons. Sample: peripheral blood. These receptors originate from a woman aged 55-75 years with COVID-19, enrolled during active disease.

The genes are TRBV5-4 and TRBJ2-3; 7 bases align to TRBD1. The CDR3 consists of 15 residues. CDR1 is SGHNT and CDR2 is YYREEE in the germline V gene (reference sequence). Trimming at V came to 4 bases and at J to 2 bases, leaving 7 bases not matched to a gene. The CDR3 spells CASSQAGGFTDTQYF. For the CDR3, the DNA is TGTGCCAGCAGCCAAGCAGGGGGATTCACAGATACGCAGTATTTT.

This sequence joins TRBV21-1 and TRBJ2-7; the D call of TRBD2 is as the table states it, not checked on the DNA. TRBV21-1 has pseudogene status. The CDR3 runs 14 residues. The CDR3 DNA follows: TGTGCCAGCAGCACTACTAGTTTACGGCTGGAGCAGTACGTC. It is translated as CASSTTSLRLEQYV.

In DNA form, the CDR3 reads TGTGCCAGCAGCCCCGACCCGACAGGGGTCACTGAAGCTTTCTTT. This codes for CASSPDPTGVTEAFF. The rearrangement joins TRBV11-1 to TRBJ1-1, with 8 nucleotides matching TRBD1. Germline assignment: CDR1 SGHAT and CDR2 FQDESV (reference sequence). The CDR3 is 15 residues long. J gave up 4 bases and V 5 bases, and 9 bases lay outside the gene matches.

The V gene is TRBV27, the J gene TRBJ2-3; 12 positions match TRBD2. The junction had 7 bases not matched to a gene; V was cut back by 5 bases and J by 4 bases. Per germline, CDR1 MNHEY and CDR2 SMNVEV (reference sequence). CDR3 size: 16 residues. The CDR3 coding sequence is TGTGCCAGCAGTCAAGGACTAGCGGGACTGTCAGATACGCAGTATTTT. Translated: CASSQGLAGLSDTQYF.

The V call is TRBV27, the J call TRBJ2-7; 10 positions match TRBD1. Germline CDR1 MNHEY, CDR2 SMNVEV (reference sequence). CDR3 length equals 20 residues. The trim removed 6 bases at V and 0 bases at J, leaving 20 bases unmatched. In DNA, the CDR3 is TGTGCCAGCAGGGCCCTAAGTCGTGACAGGGGGCTGAGATACTCCTACGAGCAGTACTTC. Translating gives CASRALSRDRGLRYSYEQYF.

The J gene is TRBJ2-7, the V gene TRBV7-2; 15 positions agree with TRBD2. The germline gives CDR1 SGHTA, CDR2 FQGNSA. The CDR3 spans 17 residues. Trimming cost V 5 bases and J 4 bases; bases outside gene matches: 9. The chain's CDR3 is CASSTGLAGGAGYEQYF. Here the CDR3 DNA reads TGTGCCAGCAGCACCGGACTAGCGGGAGGGGCCGGTTACGAGCAGTACTTC.

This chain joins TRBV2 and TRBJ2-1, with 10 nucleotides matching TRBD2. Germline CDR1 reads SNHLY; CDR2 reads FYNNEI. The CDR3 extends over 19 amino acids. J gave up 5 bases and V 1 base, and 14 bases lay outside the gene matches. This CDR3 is CASSEGVWVAGGLDNEQFF. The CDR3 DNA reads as TGTGCCAGCAGTGAAGGTGTCTGGGTAGCGGGGGGTTTGGACAATGAGCAGTTCTTC.

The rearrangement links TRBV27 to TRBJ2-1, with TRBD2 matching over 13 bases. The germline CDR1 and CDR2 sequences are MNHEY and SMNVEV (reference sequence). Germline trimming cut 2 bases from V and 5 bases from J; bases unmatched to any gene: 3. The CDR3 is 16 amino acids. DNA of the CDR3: TGTGCCAGCAGTTTAGTGGGGACTAGCGGGGACAATGAGCAGTTCTTC. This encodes CASSLVGTSGDNEQFF.

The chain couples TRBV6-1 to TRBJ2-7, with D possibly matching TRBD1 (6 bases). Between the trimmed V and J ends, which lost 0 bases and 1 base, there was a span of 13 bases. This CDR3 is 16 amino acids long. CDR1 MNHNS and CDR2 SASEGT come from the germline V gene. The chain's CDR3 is CASSEAGGQPSYEQYV. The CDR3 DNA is TGTGCCAGCAGTGAAGCGGGCGGACAGCCTTCCTACGAGCAGTACGTC.

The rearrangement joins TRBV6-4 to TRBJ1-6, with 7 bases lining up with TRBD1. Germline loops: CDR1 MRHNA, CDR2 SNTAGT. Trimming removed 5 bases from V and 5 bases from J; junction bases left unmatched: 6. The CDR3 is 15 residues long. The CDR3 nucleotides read TGTGCCAGCAGTCTGCAGGGGGTTGATAATTCACCCCTCCACTTT. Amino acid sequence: CASSLQGVDNSPLHF.

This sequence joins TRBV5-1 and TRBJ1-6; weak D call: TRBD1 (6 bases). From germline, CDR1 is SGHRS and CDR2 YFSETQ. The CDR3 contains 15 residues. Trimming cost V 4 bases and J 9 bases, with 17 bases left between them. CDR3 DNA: TGCGCCAGCAGCCCGGAAGGGGGTGTAACTTCACCCCTCCACTTT. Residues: CASSPEGGVTSPLHF.

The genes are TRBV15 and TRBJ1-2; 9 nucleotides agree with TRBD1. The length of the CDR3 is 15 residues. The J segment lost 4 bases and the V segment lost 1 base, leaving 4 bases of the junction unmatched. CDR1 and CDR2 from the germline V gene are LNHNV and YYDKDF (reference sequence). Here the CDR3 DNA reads TGTGCCACCAGCAGAGGAACAGGGGGCGCCTATGGCTACACCTTC. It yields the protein CATSRGTGGAYGYTF.

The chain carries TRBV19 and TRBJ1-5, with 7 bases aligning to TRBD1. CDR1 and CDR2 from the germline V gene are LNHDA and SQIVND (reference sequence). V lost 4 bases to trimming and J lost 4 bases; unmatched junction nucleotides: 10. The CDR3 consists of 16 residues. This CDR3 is CASSTHQGTANQPQHF. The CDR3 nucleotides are TGTGCCAGTAGTACACACCAGGGGACAGCGAATCAGCCCCAGCATTTT.

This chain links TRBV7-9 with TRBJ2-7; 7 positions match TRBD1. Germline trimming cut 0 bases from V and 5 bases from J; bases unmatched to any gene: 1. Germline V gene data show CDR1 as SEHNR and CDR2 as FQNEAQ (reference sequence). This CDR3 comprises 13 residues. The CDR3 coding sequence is TGTGCCAGCAGCTTAGCACAGGGGCACGAGCAGTACTTC. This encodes CASSLAQGHEQYF.

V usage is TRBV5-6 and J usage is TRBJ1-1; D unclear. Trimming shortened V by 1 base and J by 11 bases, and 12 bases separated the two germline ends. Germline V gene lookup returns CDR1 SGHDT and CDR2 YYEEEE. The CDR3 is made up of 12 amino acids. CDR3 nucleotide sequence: TGTGCCAGCAGCTTGTCGACATCTCGGGCTTTCTTT. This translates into CASSLSTSRAFF.

CDR3 residues: CASSEYSRGGFEKLFF. CDR3 sequence (DNA): TGTGCCAGCAGTGAATATTCAAGGGGCGGATTTGAAAAACTGTTTTTT. V usage is TRBV6-1 and J usage is TRBJ1-4, with TRBD1 as a possible D gene (5 bases). V shed 2 bases and J shed 7 bases, with 17 bases lying between them. CDR3 length: 16 residues. Germline V lookup: CDR1 MNHNS, CDR2 SASEGT.

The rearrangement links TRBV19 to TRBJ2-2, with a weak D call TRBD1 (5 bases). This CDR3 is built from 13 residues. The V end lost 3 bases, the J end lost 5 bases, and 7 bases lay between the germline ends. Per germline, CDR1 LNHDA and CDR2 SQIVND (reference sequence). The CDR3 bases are TGTGCCAGTAGTATGCGACAGACCGGGGAGCTGTTTTTT. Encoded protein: CASSMRQTGELFF.

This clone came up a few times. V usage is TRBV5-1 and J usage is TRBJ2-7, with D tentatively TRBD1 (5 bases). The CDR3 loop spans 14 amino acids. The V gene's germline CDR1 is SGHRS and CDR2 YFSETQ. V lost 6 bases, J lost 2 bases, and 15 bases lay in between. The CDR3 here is CASTETTEAYEQYF. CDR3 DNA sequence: TGCGCCAGCACCGAGACGACAGAGGCCTACGAGCAGTACTTC.

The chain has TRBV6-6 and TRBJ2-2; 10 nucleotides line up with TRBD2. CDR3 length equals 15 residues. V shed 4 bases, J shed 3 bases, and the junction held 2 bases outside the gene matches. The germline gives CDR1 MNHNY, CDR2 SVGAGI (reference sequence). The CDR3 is CASSLAGGYTGELFF. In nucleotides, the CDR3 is TGTGCCAGCAGTTTAGCGGGGGGCTACACCGGGGAGCTGTTTTTT.

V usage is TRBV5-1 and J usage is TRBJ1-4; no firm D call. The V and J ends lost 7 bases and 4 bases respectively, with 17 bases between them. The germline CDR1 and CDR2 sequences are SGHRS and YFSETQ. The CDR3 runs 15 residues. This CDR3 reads CASRSGDHINEKLFF. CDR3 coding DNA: TGCGCCAGCCGAAGCGGTGATCACATTAATGAAAAACTGTTTTTT.

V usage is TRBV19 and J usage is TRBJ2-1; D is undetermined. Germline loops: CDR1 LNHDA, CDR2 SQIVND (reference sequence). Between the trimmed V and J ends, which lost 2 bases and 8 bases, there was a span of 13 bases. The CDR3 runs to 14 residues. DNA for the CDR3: TGTGCCAGTAGTATAACAGCCGTCGTGCATGAGCAGTTCTTC. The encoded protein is CASSITAVVHEQFF.

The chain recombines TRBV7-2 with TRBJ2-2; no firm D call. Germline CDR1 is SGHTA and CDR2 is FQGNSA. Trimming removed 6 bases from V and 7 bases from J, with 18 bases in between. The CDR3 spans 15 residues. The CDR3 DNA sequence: TGTGCCAGCAGTCTCATGTCCCGCCAGGACGGGGAGCTGTTTTTT. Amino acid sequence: CASSLMSRQDGELFF.

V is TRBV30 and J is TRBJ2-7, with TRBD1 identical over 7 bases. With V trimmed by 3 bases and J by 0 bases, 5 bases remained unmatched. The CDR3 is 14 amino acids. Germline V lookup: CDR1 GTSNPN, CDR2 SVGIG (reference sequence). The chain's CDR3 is CAWRRDSTSYEQYF. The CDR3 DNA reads TGTGCCTGGAGAAGGGACAGTACCTCCTACGAGCAGTACTTC. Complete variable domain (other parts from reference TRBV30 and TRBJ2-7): SQTIHQWPATLVQPVGSPLSLECTVEGTSNPNLYWYRQAAGRGLQLLFYSVGIGQISSEVPQNLSASRPQDRQFILSSKKLLLSDSGFYLCAWRRDSTSYEQYFGPGTRLTVT.

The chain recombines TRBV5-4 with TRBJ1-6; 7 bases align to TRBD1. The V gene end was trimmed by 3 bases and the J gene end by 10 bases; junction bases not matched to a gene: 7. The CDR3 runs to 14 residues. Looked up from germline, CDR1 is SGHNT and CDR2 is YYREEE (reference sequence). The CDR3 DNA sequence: TGTGCCAGCAGCTCGGGACAGTATGGATCACCCCTCCACTTT. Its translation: CASSSGQYGSPLHF.

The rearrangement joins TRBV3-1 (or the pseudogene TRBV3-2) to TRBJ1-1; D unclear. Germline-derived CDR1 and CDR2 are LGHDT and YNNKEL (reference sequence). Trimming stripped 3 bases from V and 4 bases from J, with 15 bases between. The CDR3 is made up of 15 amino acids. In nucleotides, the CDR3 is TGTGCCAGCAGCCATTTGTGGTCTCGGGGCACTGAAGCTTTCTTT. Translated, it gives CASSHLWSRGTEAFF.

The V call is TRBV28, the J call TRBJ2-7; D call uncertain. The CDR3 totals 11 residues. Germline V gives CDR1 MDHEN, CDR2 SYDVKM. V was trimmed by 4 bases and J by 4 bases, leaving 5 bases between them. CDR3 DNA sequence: TGTGCCAGCAGTTCCCAGTACGAGCAGTACGTC. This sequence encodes CASSSQYEQYV.

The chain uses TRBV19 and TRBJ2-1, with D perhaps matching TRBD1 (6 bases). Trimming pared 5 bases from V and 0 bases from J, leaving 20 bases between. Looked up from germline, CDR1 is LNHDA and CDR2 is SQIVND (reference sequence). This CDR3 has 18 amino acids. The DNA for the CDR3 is TGTGCCAGTAGTCTCCACCCGAGAGGGGGACCCTCCTACAATGAGCAGTTCTTC. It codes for CASSLHPRGGPSYNEQFF.